This T cell receptor (beta chain) came from a study of T cells in Graves' hyperthyroidism and ophthalmopathy. Study observations and caveats: Most thyroid clonotypes expanded above 0.001 were also detected in blood. Researchers report that a 13 V-J model separated ophthalmopathy from stable hyperthyroidism.

This clonotype showed up just a few times. Its antigen is unknown. The CDR3 spans 12 residues. V lost 9 bases to trimming and J lost 4 bases, with 12 bases between them. Germline CDR1 is SNHLY and CDR2 is FYNNEI. Amplified TCR beta CDR3 regions came from RNA transcripts. HTBI primers drove first-round RT-PCR of the TCR CDR3. In TCRdb, the multiplex PCR reads were re-called with MiXCR into one record per CDR3 protein. This table holds some 510,000 distinct CDR3 sequences, around 46% found once. The chain recombines TRBV2 with TRBJ1-2; D is ambiguous. Sequencing input: peripheral blood or thyroid tissue (not recorded which). The clonotype originates from a woman under 30 with Graves' hyperthyroidism. The chain's CDR3 is CASPAMGYGYTF. Written as DNA, the CDR3 is TGTGCCAGTCCGGCCATGGGCTATGGCTACACCTTC.